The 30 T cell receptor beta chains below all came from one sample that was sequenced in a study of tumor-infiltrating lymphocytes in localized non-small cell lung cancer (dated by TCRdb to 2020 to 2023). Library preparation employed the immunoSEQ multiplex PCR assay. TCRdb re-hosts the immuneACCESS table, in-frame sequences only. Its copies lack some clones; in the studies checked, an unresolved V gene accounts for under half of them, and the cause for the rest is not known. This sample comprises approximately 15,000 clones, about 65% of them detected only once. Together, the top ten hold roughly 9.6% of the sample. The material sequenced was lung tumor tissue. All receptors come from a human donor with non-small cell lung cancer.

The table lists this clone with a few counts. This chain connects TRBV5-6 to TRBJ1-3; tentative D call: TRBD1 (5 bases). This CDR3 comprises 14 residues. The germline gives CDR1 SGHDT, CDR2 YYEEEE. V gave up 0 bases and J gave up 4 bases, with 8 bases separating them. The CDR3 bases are TGTGCCAGCAGCTTGGGAGGGGTAGGAAACACCATATATTTT. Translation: CASSLGGVGNTIYF.

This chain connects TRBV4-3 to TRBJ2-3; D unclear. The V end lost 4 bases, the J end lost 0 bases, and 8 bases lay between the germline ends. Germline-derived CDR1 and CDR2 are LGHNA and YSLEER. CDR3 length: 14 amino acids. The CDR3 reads CASSLTRSTDTQYF. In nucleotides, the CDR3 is TGCGCCAGCAGCCTTACGCGTAGCACAGATACGCAGTATTTT.

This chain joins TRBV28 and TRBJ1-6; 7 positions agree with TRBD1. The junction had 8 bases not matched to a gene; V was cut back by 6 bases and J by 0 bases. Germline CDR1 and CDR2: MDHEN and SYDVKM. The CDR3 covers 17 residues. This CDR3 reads CASSDSQGSSYNSPLHF. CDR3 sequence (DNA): TGTGCCAGCAGCGACTCACAGGGGAGCTCCTATAATTCACCCCTCCACTTT.

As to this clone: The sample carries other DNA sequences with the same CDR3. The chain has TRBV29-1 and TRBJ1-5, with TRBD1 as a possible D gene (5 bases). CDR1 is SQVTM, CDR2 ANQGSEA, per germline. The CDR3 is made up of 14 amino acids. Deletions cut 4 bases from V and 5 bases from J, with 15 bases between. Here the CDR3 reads CSVARGRGDQPQHF. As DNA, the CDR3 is TGCAGCGTTGCGAGGGGCAGAGGAGATCAGCCCCAGCATTTT. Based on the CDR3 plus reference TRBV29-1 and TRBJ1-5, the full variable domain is SAVISQKPSRDICQRGTSLTIQCQVDSQVTMMFWYRQQPGQSLTLIATANQGSEATYESGFVIDKFPISRPNLTFSTLTVSNMSPEDSSIYLCSVARGRGDQPQHFGDGTRLSIL.

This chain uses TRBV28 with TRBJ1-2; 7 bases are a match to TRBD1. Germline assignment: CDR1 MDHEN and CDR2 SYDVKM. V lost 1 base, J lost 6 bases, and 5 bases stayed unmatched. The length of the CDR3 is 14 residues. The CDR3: CASSLSLTGHGYTF. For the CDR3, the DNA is TGTGCCAGCAGTTTATCTCTGACAGGGCATGGCTACACCTTC.

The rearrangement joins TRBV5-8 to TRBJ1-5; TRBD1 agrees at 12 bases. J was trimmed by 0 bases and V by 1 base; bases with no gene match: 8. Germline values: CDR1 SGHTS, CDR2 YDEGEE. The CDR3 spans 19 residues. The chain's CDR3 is CASSLTGTGGGYSNQPQHF. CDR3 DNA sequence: TGTGCCAGCAGCTTGACCGGGACAGGGGGCGGCTATAGCAATCAGCCCCAGCATTTT.

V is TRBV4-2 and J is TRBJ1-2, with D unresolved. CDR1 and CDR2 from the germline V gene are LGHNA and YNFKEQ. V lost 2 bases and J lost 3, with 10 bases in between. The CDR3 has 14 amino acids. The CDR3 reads CASSQLGVDYGYTF. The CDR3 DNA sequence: TGTGCCAGCAGCCAACTCGGGGTGGACTATGGCTACACCTTC.

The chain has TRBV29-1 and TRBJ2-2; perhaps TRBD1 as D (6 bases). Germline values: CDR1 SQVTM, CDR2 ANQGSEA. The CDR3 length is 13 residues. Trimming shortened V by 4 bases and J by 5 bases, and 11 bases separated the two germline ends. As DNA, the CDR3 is TGCAGCGTTGGGAGGACAGCTACCGGGGAGCTGTTTTTT. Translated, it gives CSVGRTATGELFF.

CDR3: CASSPDRDYEQYF. The CDR3 bases are TGTGCCAGCAGCCCTGACAGGGACTACGAGCAGTACTTC. The chain carries TRBV6-5 and TRBJ2-7; TRBD1 matches 7 bases. The CDR3 contains 13 residues. V was clipped by 6 bases and J by 3 bases; unmatched bases: 5. Germline-derived CDR1 and CDR2 are MNHEY and SVGAGI.

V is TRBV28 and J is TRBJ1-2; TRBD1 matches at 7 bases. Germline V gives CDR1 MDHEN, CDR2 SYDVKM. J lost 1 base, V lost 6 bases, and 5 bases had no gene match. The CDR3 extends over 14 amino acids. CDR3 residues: CASSRDSYNYGYTF. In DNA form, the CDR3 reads TGTGCCAGCAGCAGGGACAGTTATAACTATGGCTACACCTTC.

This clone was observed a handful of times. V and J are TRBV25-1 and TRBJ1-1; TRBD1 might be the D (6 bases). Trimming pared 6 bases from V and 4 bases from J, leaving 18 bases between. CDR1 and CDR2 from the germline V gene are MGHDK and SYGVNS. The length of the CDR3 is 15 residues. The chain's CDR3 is CASRPSGGASTEAFF. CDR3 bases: TGTGCCAGCAGGCCCTCCGGGGGGGCGAGCACTGAAGCTTTCTTT.

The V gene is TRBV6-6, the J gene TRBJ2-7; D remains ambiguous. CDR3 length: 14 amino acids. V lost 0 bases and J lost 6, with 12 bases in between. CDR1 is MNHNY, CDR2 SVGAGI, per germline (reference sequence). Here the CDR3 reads CASSYSTLGSEQYF. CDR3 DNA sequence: TGTGCCAGCAGTTACTCGACCCTCGGCTCCGAGCAGTACTTC.

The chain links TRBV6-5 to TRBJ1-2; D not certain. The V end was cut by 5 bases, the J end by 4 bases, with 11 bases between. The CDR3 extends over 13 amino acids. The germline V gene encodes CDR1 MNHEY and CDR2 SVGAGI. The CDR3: CASSQRSLYGYTF. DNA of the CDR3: TGTGCCAGCAGTCAAAGGTCACTCTATGGCTACACCTTC.

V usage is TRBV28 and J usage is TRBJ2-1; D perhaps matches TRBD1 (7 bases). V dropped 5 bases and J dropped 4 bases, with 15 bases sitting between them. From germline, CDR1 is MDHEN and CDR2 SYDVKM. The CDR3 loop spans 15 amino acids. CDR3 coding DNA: TGTGCCAGCAGTCCCCCAGGGGGGCAGTACAATGAGCAGTTCTTC. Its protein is CASSPPGGQYNEQFF.

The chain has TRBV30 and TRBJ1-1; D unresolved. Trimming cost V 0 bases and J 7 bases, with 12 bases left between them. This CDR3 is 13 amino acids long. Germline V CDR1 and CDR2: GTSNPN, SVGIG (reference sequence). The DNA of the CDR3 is TGTGCCTGGAGTGTAGCGGGAAGAATTGAAGCTTTCTTT. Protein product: CAWSVAGRIEAFF.

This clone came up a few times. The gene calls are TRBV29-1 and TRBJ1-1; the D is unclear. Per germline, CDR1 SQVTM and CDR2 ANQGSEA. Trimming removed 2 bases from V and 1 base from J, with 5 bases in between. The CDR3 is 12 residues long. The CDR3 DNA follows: TGCAGCGTTGAAAAGTCGAACACTGAAGCTTTCTTT. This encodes CSVEKSNTEAFF.

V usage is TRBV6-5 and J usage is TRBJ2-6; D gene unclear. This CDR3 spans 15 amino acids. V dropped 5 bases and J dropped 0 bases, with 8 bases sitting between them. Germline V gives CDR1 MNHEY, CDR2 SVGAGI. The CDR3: CASSPIGSGANVLTF. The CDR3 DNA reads TGTGCCAGCAGTCCCATAGGCTCTGGGGCCAACGTCCTGACTTTC.

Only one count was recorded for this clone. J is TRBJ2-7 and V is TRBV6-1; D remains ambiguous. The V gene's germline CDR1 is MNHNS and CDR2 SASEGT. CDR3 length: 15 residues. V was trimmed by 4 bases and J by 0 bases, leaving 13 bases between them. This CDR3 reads CASSGVRPSSYEQYF. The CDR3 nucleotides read TGTGCCAGCAGTGGGGTTAGGCCGAGCTCCTACGAGCAGTACTTC.

The CDR3 DNA sequence: TGTGCCAGCAGTCCAGGGGGCCGCACCGGGGAGCTGTTTTTT. This sequence encodes CASSPGGRTGELFF. This chain uses TRBV28 with TRBJ2-2; the match to TRBD1 covers 8 bases. CDR3 length: 14 amino acids. The V gene's germline CDR1 is MDHEN and CDR2 SYDVKM. With V trimmed by 5 bases and J by 4 bases, 3 bases remained unmatched.

The CDR3 nucleotides are TGCGCCAGCAGCCTCCCTCGGGGGGGCCTGAACAATGAGCAGTTCTTC. As protein: CASSLPRGGLNNEQFF. This rearrangement joins TRBV5-1 to TRBJ2-1; TRBD2 aligns across 8 bases. The V segment lost 4 bases and the J segment 5 bases; nucleotides outside the gene matches: 11. Germline assignment: CDR1 SGHRS and CDR2 YFSETQ. The CDR3 loop spans 16 amino acids.

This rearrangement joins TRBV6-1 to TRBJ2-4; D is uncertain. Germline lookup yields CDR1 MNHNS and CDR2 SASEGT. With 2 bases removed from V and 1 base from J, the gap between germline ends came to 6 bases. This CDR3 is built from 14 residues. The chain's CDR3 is CASSESPAKNIQYF. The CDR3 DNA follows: TGTGCCAGCAGTGAATCCCCGGCCAAAAACATTCAGTACTTC.

CDR3 region: CASSSYWESYEQYF. The CDR3 region has the DNA TGTGCCAGCAGCTCGTACTGGGAATCTTACGAGCAGTACTTC. The rearrangement uses TRBV21-1 and TRBJ2-7. TRBV21-1 is listed as a pseudogene. The CDR3 is 14 residues long.

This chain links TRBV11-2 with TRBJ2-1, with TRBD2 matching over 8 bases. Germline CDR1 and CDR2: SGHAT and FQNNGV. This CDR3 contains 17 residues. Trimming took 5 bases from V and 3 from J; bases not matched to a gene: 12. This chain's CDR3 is CASSRQGGGRFYNEQFF. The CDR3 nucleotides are TGTGCCAGCAGCCGTCAGGGCGGGGGGCGCTTCTACAATGAGCAGTTCTTC. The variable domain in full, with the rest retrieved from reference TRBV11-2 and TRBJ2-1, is EAGVAQSPRYKIIEKRQSVAFWCNPISGHATLYWYQQILGQGPKLLIQFQNNGVVDDSQLPKDRFSAERLKGVDSTLKIQPAKLEDSAVYLCASSRQGGGRFYNEQFFGPGTRLTVL.

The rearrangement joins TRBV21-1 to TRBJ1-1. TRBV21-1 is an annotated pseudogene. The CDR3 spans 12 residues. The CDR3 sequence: CASSKGGTEAFF. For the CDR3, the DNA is TGTGCCAGCAGCAAAGGGGGCACTGAAGCTTTCTTT.

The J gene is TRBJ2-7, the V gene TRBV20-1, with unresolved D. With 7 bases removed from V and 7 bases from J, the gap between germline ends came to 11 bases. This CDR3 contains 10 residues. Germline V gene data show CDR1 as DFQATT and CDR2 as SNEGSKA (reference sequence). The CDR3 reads CSGALGEQYF. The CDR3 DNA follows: TGCAGTGGGGCCCTAGGGGAGCAGTACTTC.

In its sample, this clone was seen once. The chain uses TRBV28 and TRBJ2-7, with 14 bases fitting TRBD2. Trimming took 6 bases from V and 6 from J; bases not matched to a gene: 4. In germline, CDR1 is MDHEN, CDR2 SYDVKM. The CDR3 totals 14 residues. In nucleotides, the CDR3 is TGTGCCAGCAGCCGACTAGCGGGGGGGCGCGAGCAGTACTTC. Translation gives CASSRLAGGREQYF.

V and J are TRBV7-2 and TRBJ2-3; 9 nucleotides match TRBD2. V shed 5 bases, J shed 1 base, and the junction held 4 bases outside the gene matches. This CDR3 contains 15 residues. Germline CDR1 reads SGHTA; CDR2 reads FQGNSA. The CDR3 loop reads CASSPWTSGTDTQYF. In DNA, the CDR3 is TGTGCCAGCAGCCCCTGGACTAGCGGCACAGATACGCAGTATTTT.

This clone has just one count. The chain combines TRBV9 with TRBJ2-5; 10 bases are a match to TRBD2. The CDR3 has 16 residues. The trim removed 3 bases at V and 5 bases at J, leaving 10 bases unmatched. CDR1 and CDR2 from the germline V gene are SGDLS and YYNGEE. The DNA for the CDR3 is TGTGCCAGCAGCGACGGAGGGCTAGCGGGGGTTGAGACCCAGTACTTC. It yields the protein CASSDGGLAGVETQYF.

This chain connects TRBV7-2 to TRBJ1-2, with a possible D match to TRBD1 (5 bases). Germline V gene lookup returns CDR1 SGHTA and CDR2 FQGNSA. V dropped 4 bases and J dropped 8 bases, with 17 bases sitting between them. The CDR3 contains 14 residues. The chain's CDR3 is CASSYYTGESGYTF. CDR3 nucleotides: TGTGCCAGCAGCTACTATACAGGAGAAAGCGGCTACACCTTC.

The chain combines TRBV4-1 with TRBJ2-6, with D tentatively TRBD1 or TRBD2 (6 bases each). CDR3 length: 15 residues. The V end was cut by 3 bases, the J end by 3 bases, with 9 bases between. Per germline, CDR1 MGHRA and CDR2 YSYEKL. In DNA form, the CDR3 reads TGCGCCAGCAGCCAGGGGGGCGGTGGGGCCAACGTCCTGACTTTC. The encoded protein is CASSQGGGGANVLTF.